The clone carrying this T cell receptor (beta chain) was found many times. Its antigen remains unidentified. The data are from a study of naive and memory T cell subsets. Study-level findings and limits: Potentially, T cell activation and differentiation skew this RNA-based measurement.

Per the germline V gene, CDR1 is SEHNR and CDR2 is FQNEAQ (reference sequence). The CDR3 loop spans 14 amino acids. Trimming stripped 1 base from V and 4 bases from J, with 10 bases between. Amplification of ligated cDNA took four PCR rounds with SP2 and nested alpha and beta constant primers. For blood and skin samples, reverse transcription used TCR alpha and beta constant primers. TCRdb called the 5' RACE reads again in MiXCR, with one record for every CDR3 protein. The repertoire has roughly 56,000 distinct CDR3 sequences, 7.2% of them found once; the top ten carry 8.5% to 10%. The library had UMIs added by 3' ligation of an oligonucleotide to TCR cDNA. Whole-blood samples were 2.5 to 3 ml of peripheral blood from healthy adult volunteers. Unsorted total RNA, about 1 to 1000 ng, was DNase treated before reverse transcription.

The receptor was isolated from a male donor in good health. The chain uses TRBV7-9 and TRBJ1-1, with a tentative D call TRBD1 (5 bases). CDR3 bases: TGTGCCAGCAGCTTAGTCGTGGGGGGCACTGAAGCTTTCTTT. It specifies CASSLVVGGTEAFF.